This T cell receptor beta chain was retrieved from a study of cytomegalovirus exposure and HLA in healthy donors. Study findings and constraints: As a later analysis revealed, the rate of TCR association differed by HLA locus, with DRB1 most and HLA-C fewest.

The PCR used 60 Vbeta and 13 Jbeta primers. Measured with immunoSEQ multiplex PCR; TCRdb has only the in-frame clones, and not every one. Altogether more than 150,000 clones are present, approximately 84% being singletons, with the ten largest covering 1% to 1.5%. Trimming took 9 bases from V and 4 from J; bases not matched to a gene: 1. CDR1 is ENHRY, CDR2 SYGVKD, per germline. This CDR3 comprises 12 residues. A note on this clone: Its antigen is unidentified.

V is TRBV10-3 and J is TRBJ2-3, with 10 bases identical to TRBD1. This TCR came from a man between 45 and 60 years old in good health and CMV-seropositive. The specimen was PBMCs. CDR3 in DNA: TGTGCCATGGGACAGGGGCCAGATACGCAGTATTTT. This codes for CAMGQGPDTQYF.